These 11 T cell receptor beta chains were all obtained from the same sample, sequenced in a study of chemoradiotherapy in HPV16-positive cancers. Sequenced by immunoSEQ multiplex PCR; TCRdb stores in-frame clones only, minus some. This table holds fewer than 70,000 clones, more than 75% found once. This specimen consisted of blood, obtained from a patient who underwent chemoradiotherapy. These receptors originate from a human donor with HPV-associated anogenital cancer.

The CDR3 DNA sequence: TGTGCCAGCAGCCCGCCATTTCAGCCCCAGCATTTT. Its translation: CASSPPFQPQHF. V gene TRBV7-9 combines with J gene TRBJ1-5; D is uncertain. Germline CDR1 is SEHNR and CDR2 is FQNEAQ (reference sequence). V was shortened by 5 bases and J by 6 bases, with 8 bases between the two germline ends. CDR3 length: 12 amino acids.

The V and J genes are TRBV7-8 and TRBJ1-5, with 8 positions matching TRBD1. Germline CDR1 and CDR2: SGHVS and FQNEAQ. Unmatched junction bases numbered 10, after V lost 5 bases and J lost 7 bases. The CDR3 totals 15 residues. The CDR3 sequence: CASSPRTGNVQPQHF. CDR3 sequence (DNA): TGTGCCAGCAGCCCCAGGACAGGGAACGTACAGCCCCAGCATTTT.

The V and J genes are TRBV7-2 and TRBJ2-2; D gene unclear. The ends were cut back, 0 bases at V and 1 base at J, with 6 bases in the middle. Germline CDR1 and CDR2: SGHTA and FQGNSA. The CDR3 contains 15 residues. The CDR3 spells CASSLADLNTGELFF. The CDR3 region has the DNA TGTGCCAGCAGCTTAGCAGACCTGAACACCGGGGAGCTGTTTTTT.

The CDR3 coding sequence is TGTGCCAGCAGCCAAGGGCGGGGGGCTAACTATGGCTACACCTTC. As protein: CASSQGRGANYGYTF. This chain uses TRBV4-2 with TRBJ1-2; the D gene is possibly TRBD1 (5 bases). CDR3 length: 15 amino acids. Looked up from germline, CDR1 is LGHNA and CDR2 is YNFKEQ. The ends were cut back, 1 base at V and 0 bases at J, with 9 bases in the middle.

The chain links TRBV5-1 to TRBJ1-2; D not resolved. The CDR3 contains 13 residues. V lost 0 bases to trimming and J lost 8 bases, with 11 bases between them. Germline V gene sequence: CDR1 SGHRS, CDR2 YFSETQ. CDR3 sequence (DNA): TGCGCCAGCAGCTTGGTGGGCGTAGAGGGCTACACCTTC. It codes for CASSLVGVEGYTF.

CDR3 bases: TGTGCCAGCAGCGTAGCGGGGGACCCTTCCTACGAGCAGTACTTC. Translated: CASSVAGDPSYEQYF. This chain joins TRBV9 and TRBJ2-7; tentatively, D is TRBD2 (6 bases). V lost 0 bases and J 1 base, leaving 11 bases between the germline ends. CDR3 length equals 15 residues. Germline-derived CDR1 and CDR2 are SGDLS and YYNGEE.

The V and J genes are TRBV11-2 and TRBJ2-1; D gene unclear. V lost 5 bases to trimming and J lost 9 bases, with 2 bases between them. CDR3 length equals 9 residues. Per germline, CDR1 SGHAT and CDR2 FQNNGV. In nucleotides, the CDR3 is TGTGCCAGCAGCCCTGAGCAGTTCTTC. Protein sequence: CASSPEQFF.

The sample holds a few counts of this clone. V gene TRBV6-6 combines with J gene TRBJ1-6; D not resolved. V was shortened by 6 bases and J by 8 bases, with 14 bases between the two germline ends. The CDR3 has 14 amino acids. The V gene's germline CDR1 is MNHNY and CDR2 SVGAGI (reference sequence). The CDR3 DNA follows: TGTGCCAGCAGCCGAGGCGATGCTGATTCACCCCTCCACTTT. Translating gives CASSRGDADSPLHF.

The chain is built from TRBV11-2 and TRBJ2-3, with 10 bases aligning to TRBD2. Unmatched junction bases numbered 9, after V lost 2 bases and J lost 4 bases. The CDR3 consists of 17 residues. Looked up from germline, CDR1 is SGHAT and CDR2 is FQNNGV. The CDR3 here is CASSLPPAGGPSDTQYF. CDR3 nucleotide sequence: TGTGCCAGCAGCTTACCACCAGCGGGAGGGCCATCAGATACGCAGTATTTT.

This chain uses TRBV11-2 with TRBJ1-1, with D tentatively TRBD1 (5 bases). CDR1 and CDR2 from the germline V gene are SGHAT and FQNNGV. Trimming cost V 5 bases and J 0 bases, with 19 bases left between them. The CDR3 loop spans 17 amino acids. CDR3 in amino acids: CASSQIRGRGLNTEAFF. The DNA of the CDR3 is TGTGCCAGCAGCCAAATTAGGGGTCGGGGCCTGAACACTGAAGCTTTCTTT. The complete variable domain, with remaining parts taken from reference TRBV11-2 and TRBJ1-1, reads EAGVAQSPRYKIIEKRQSVAFWCNPISGHATLYWYQQILGQGPKLLIQFQNNGVVDDSQLPKDRFSAERLKGVDSTLKIQPAKLEDSAVYLCASSQIRGRGLNTEAFFGQGTRLTVV.

This clone was counted only a few times. The V and J genes are TRBV7-2 and TRBJ2-3; D unresolved. CDR1 is SGHTA and CDR2 is FQGNSA in the germline V gene. The CDR3 runs 14 residues. Trimming left V 1 base short and J 6 bases short, with 11 bases between. The CDR3 protein is CASSLGQEKDTQYF. The CDR3 nucleotides are TGTGCCAGCAGCTTAGGTCAGGAGAAGGATACGCAGTATTTT.